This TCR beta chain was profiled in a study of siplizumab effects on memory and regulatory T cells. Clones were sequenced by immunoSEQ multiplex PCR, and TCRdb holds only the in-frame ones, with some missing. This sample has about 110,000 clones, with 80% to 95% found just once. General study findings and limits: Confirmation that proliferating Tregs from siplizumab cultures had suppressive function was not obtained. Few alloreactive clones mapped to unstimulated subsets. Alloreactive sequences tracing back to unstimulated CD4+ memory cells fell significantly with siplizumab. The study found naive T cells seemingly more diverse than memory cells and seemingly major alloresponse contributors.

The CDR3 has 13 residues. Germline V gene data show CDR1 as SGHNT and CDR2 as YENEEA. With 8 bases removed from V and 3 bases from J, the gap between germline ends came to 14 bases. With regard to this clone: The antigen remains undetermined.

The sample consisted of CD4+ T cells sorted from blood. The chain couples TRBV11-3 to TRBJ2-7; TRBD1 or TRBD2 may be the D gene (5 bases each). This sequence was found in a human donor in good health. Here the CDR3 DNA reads TGTGCCAGCGCGAGAGGGGCGGGCTACGAGCAGTACTTC. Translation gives CASARGAGYEQYF.